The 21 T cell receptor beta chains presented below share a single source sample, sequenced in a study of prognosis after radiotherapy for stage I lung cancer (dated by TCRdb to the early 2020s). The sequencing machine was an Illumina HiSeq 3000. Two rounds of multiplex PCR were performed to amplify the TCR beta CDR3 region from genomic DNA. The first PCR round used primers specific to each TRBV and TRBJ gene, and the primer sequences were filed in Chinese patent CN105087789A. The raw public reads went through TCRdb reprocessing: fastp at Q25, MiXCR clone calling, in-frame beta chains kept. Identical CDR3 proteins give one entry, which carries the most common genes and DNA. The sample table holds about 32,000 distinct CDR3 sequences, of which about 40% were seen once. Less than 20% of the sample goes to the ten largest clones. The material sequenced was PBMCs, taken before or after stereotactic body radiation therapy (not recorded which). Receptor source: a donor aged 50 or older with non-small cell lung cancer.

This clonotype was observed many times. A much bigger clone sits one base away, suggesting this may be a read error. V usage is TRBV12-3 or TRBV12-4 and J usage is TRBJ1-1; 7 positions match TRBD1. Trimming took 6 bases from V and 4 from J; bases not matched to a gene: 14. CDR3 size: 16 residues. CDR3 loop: CASSRPVGPGGTEAFF. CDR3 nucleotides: TGTGCCAGCAGCCGCCCTGTAGGCCCAGGGGGCACTGAAGCTTTCTTT.

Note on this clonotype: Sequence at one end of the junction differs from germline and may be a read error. CDR3 nucleotides: TGTGCTAGCAACGGAGTACAGGGAGGAGGTTCACCCCTCCACTTT. This sequence encodes CASNGVQGGGSPLHF. The V call is TRBV6-1, the J call TRBJ1-6, with TRBD1 as a possible D gene (6 bases). Germline-derived CDR1 and CDR2 are MNHNS and SASEGT. This CDR3 is 15 amino acids long.

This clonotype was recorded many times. The CDR3 sequence is CASSLELGTATFSGNTIYF. The CDR3 DNA follows: TGCGCCAGCAGCTTGGAATTGGGGACAGCCACCTTCTCTGGAAACACCATATATTTT. This chain uses TRBV5-1 with TRBJ1-3; TRBD1 matches 7 bases. The V gene end was trimmed by 0 bases and the J gene end by 0 bases; junction bases not matched to a gene: 12. The CDR3 consists of 19 residues. The germline CDR1 and CDR2 sequences are SGHRS and YFSETQ.

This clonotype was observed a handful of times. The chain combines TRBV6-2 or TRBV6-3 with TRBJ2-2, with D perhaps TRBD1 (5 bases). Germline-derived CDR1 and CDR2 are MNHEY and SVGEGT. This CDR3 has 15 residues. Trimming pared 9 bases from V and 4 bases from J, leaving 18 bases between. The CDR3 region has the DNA TGTGCCAGTAGTGACTCACCAGGGCCCACCGGGGAGCTGTTTTTT. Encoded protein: CASSDSPGPTGELFF.

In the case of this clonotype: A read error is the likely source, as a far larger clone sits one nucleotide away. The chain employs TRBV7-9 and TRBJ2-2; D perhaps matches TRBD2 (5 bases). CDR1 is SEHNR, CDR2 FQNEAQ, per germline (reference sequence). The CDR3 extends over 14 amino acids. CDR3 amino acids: CASSLQPNTGDLFF. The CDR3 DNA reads TGTGCCAGCAGCTTGCAGCCGAACACCGGGGATCTGTTTTTT.

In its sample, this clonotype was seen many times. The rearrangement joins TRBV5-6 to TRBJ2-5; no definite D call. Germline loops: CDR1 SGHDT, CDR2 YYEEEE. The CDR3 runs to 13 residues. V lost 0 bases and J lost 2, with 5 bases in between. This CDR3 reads CASSLVPQETQYF. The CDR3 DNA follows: TGTGCCAGCAGCTTGGTACCGCAAGAGACCCAGTACTTC.

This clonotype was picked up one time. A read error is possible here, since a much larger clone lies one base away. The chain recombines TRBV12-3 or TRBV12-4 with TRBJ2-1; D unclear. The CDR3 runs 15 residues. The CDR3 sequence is CASSKEFRSYNEKFF. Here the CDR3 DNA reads TGTGCCAGCAGTAAGGAGTTCCGCTCCTACAATGAGAAGTTCTTC.

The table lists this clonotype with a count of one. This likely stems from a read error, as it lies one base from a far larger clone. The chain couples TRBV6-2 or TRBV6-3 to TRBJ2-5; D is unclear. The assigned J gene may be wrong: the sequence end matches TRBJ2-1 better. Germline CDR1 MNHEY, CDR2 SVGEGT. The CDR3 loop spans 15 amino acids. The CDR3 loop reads CASSENQVGSNEQFF. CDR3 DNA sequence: TGTGCCAGCAGTGAAAATCAGGTTGGGTCGAATGAGCAGTTCTTC.

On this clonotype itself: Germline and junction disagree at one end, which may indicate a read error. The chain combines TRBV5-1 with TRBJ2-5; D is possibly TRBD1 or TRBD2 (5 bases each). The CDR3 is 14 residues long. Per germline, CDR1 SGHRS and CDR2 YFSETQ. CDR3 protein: CASSWSWDQETHYF. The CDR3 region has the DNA TGCGCCAGCAGTTGGAGCTGGGACCAAGAGACCCATTACTTC.

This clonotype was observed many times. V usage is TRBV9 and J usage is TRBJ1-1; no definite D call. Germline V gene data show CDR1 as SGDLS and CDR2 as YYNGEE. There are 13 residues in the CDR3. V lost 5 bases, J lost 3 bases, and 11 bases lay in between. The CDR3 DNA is TGTGCCAGCAGGGCAGTCGGACACACTGAAGCTTTCTTT. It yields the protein CASRAVGHTEAFF.

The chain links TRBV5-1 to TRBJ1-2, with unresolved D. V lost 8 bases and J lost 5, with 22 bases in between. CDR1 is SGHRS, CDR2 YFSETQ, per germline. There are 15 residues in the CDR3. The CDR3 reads CASSHGQVGMYGYTF. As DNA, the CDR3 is TGCGCCAGTAGCCACGGCCAGGTAGGAATGTATGGCTACACCTTC. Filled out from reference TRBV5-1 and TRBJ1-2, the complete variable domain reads KAGVTQTPRYLIKTRGQQVTLSCSPISGHRSVSWYQQTPGQGLQFLFEYFSETQRNKGNFPGRFSGRQFSNSRSEMNVSTLELGDSALYLCASSHGQVGMYGYTFGSGTRLTVV.

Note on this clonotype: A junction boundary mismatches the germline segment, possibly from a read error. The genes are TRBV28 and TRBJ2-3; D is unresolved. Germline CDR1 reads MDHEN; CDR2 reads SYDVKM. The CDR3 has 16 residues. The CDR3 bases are TGTGCCACCAGTCCCAGCCGAAGGCCCGTATGTAATACGCAGTATTTT. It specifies CATSPSRRPVCNTQYF. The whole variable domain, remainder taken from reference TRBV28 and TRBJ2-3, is DVKVTQSSRYLVKRTGEKVFLECVQDMDHENMFWYRQDPGLGLRLIYFSYDVKMKEKGDIPEGYSVSREKKERFSLILESASTNQTSMYLCATSPSRRPVCNTQYFGPGTRLTVL.

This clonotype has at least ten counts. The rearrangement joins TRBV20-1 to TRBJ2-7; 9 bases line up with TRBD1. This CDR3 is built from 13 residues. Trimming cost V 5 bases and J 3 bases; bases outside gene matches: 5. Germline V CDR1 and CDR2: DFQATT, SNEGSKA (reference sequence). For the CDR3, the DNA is TGCAGTGCTTCGACAGGGGGGGACTACGAGCAGTACTTC. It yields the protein CSASTGGDYEQYF.

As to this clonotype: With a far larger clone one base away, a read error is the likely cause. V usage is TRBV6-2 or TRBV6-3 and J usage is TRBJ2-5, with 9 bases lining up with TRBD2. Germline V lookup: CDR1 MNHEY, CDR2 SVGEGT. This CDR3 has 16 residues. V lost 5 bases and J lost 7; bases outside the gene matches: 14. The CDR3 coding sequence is TGTGCCAGCAGTCGGCTAGCGGGGCCGCGTTTGGGGACCCAGTACTTC. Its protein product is CASSRLAGPRLGTQYF.

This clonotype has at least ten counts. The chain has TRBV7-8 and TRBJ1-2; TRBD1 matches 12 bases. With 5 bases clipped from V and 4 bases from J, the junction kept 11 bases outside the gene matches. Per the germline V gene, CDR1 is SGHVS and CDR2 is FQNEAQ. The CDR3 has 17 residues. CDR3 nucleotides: TGTGCCAGCAGCCCCCCGGGGACAGGGGGCGCAGGCTATGGCTACACCTTC. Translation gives CASSPPGTGGAGYGYTF. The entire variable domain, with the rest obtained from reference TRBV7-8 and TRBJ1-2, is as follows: GAGVSQSPRYKVAKRGQDVALRCDPISGHVSLFWYQQALGQGPEFLTYFQNEAQLDKSGLPSDRFFAERPEGSVSTLKIQRTQQEDSAVYLCASSPPGTGGAGYGYTFGSGTRLTVV.

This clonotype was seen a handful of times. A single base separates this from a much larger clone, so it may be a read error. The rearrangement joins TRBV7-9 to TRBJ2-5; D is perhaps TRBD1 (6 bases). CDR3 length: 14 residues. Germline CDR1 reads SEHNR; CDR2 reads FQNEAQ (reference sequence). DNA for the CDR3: TGTGTCAGCAGCGACAACAGGGTCCAAGAGACCCAGTACTTC. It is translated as CVSSDNRVQETQYF.

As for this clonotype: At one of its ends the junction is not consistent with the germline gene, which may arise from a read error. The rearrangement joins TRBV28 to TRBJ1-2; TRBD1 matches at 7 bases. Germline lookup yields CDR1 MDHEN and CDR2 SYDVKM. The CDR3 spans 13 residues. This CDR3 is CASHQGEIGGYTF. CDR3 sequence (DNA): TGTGCCTCTCATCAGGGGGAGATTGGTGGCTACACATTC.

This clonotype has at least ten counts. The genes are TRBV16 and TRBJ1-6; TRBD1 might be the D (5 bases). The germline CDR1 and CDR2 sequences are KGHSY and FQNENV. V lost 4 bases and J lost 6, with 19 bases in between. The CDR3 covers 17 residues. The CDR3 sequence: CASSRHSGATANSPLHF. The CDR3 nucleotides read TGTGCCAGCAGCCGCCACTCCGGGGCCACGGCTAATTCACCCCTCCACTTT.

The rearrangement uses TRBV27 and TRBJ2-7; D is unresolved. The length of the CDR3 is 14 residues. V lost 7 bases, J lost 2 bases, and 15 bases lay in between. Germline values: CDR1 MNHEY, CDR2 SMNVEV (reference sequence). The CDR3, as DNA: TGTGCCAGCATTACCTTGGGGATGCCCTACGAGCAGTACTTC. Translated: CASITLGMPYEQYF.

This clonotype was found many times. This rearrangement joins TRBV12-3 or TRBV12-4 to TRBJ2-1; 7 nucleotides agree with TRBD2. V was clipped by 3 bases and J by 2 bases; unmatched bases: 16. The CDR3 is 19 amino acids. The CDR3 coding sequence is TGTGCCAGCAGTTTGAAATTAGTAGGAGTGGCGGGAGCCTACAATGAGCAGTTCTTC. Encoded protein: CASSLKLVGVAGAYNEQFF.

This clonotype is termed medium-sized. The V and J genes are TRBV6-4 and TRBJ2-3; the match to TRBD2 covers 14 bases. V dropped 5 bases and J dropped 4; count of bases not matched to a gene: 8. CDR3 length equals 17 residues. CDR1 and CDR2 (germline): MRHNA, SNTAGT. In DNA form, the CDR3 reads TGTGCCAGCAGTTACCCCGGGACTAGCGGGGGTCCAGATACGCAGTATTTT. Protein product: CASSYPGTSGGPDTQYF.